The following is a T cell receptor (beta chain) sequence with its context. What it binds is unknown. The junction shows a germline mismatch at one end, possibly a read error. This sample was taken from a study of T-cell reconstitution after alpha-beta-depleted transplantation in children. A library of TCRbeta sequences, prepared with unique molecular identifiers, was generated. A single record per CDR3 protein comes from TCRdb applying MiXCR to the PCR reads. The sample has hundreds of thousands of distinct CDR3 sequences; about a sixth are singletons. CDR3 length equals 15 residues. Overall study findings and caveats: The study traced high day-60 TCRbeta diversity in some patients to surviving recipient T cells and thymic progenitors.

The sequencing used PBMCs, mostly from graft donor cells, collected 360 days after TCRalphabeta/CD19-depleted stem cell transplant. The receptor comes from a male patient between 2 and 15 years old who had a stem cell transplant for acute lymphoblastic leukemia, so the T cells may come from the graft donor. This chain connects TRBV12-3 or TRBV12-4 to TRBJ2-5, with D possibly being TRBD1 or TRBD2 (5 bases each). This chain's CDR3 is CASSLRGNLRGTQCF. Here the CDR3 DNA reads TGTGCCAGCAGTTTAAGAGGGAACCTAAGAGGGACCCAGTGCTTC.